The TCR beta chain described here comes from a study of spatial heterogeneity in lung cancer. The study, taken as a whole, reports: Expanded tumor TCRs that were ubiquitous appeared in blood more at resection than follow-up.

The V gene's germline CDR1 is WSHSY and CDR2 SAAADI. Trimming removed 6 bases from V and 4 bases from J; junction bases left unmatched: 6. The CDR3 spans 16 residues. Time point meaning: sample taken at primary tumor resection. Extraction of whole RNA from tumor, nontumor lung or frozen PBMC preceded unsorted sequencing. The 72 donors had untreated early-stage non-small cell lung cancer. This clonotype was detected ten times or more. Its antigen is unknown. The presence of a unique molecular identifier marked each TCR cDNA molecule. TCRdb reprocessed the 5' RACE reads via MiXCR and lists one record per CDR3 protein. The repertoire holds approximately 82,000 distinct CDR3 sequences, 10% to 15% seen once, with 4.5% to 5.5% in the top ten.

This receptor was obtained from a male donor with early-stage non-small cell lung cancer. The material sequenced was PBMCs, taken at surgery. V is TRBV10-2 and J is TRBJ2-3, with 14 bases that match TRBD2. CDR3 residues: CASRAGTSGSADTQYF. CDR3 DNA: TGCGCCAGCAGGGCCGGGACTAGCGGGAGCGCAGATACGCAGTATTTT.